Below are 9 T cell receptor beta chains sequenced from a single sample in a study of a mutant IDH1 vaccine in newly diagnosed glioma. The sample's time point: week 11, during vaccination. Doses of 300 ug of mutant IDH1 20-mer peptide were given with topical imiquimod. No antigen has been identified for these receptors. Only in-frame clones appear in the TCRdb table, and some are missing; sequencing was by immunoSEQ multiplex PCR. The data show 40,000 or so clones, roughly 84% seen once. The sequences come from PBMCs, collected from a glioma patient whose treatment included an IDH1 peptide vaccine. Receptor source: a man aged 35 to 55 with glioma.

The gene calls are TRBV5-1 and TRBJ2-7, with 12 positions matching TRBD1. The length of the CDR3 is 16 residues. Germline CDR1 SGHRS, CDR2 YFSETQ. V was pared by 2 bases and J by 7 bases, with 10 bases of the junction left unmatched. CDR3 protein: CASSFRVGQGAGEQYF. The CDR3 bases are TGCGCCAGCAGCTTTAGGGTGGGACAGGGGGCAGGAGAGCAGTACTTC.

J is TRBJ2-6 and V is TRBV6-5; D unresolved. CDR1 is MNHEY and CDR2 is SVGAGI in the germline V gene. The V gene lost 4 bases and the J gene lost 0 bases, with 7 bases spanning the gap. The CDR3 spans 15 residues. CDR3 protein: CASSFDLSGANVLTF. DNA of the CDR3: TGTGCCAGCAGTTTTGACCTCTCTGGGGCCAACGTCCTGACTTTC.

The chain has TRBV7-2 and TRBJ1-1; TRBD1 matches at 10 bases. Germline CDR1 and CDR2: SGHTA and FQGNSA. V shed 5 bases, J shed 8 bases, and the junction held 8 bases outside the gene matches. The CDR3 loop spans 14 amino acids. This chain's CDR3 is CASSLGQGRREAFF. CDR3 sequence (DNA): TGTGCCAGCAGCCTGGGACAGGGGAGAAGAGAAGCTTTCTTT.

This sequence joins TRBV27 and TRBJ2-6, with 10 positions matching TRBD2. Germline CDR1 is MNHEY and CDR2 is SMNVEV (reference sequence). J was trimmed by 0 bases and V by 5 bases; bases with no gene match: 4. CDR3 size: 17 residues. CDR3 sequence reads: CASSRLAGDSGANVLTF. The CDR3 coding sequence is TGTGCCAGCAGTAGGCTAGCGGGGGACTCTGGGGCCAACGTCCTGACTTTC.

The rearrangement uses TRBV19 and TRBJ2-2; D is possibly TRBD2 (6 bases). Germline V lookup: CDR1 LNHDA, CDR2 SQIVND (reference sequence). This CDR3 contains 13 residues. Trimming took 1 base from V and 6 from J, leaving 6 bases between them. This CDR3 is CASSIGGAGELFF. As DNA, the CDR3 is TGTGCCAGTAGTATAGGGGGGGCCGGGGAGCTGTTTTTT.

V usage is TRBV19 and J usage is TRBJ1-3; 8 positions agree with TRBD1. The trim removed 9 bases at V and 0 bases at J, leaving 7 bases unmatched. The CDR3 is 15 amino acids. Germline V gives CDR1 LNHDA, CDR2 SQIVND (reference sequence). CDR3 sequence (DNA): TGTGCCAGCCTTAGGGACAGGAGCTCTGGAAACACCATATATTTT. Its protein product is CASLRDRSSGNTIYF. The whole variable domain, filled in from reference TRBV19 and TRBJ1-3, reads DGGITQSPKYLFRKEGQNVTLSCEQNLNHDAMYWYRQDPGQGLRLIYYSQIVNDFQKGDIAEGYSVSREKKESFPLTVTSAQKNPTAFYLCASLRDRSSGNTIYFGEGSWLTVV.

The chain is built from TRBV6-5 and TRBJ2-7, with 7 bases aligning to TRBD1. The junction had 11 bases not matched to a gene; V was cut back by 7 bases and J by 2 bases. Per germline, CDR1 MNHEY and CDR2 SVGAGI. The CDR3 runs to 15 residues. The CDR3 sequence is CASTSTGTSPYEQYF. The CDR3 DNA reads TGTGCCAGCACTTCGACAGGGACCTCTCCCTACGAGCAGTACTTC.

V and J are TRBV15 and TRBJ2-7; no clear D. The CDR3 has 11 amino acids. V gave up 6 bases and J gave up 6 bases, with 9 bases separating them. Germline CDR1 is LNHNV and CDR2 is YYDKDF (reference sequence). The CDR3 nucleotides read TGTGCCACCAGTGGTGGGCTCGAGCAGTACTTC. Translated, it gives CATSGGLEQYF.

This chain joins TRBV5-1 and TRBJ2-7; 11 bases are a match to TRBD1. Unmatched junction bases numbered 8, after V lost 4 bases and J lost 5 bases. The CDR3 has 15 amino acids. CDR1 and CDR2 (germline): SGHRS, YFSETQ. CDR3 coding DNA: TGCGCCAGCAGCCCTACCGGGACAGGGGGTCACGAGCAGTACTTC. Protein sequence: CASSPTGTGGHEQYF.